The 5 T cell receptor beta chains below all came from one sample that was sequenced in a study of OX40 agonist ivuxolimab in advanced cancers. The assay was immunoSEQ multiplex PCR, and TCRdb's table has in-frame clones only and misses some. The sample carries 60,000 to 80,000 clones, 80% to 85% recorded once. The material was CD4+ or CD8+ T cells sorted from blood, obtained in a trial of the OX40 agonist ivuxolimab. All receptors derive from an adult with an advanced solid tumor such as melanoma, head and neck, liver or kidney cancer.

V usage is TRBV9 and J usage is TRBJ1-1, with D possibly being TRBD1 (5 bases). This CDR3 has 15 amino acids. Between the trimmed V and J ends, which lost 0 bases and 4 bases, there was a span of 13 bases. The germline V gene encodes CDR1 SGDLS and CDR2 YYNGEE. CDR3 nucleotides: TGTGCCAGCAGCGTAGGGACATTAGGGAGCACTGAAGCTTTCTTT. It codes for CASSVGTLGSTEAFF.

The chain couples TRBV29-1 to TRBJ1-2; possible D gene TRBD1, 5 bases. Trimming left V 4 bases short and J 8 bases short, with 17 bases between. CDR3 length: 13 amino acids. Looked up from germline, CDR1 is SQVTM and CDR2 is ANQGSEA. Here the CDR3 DNA reads TGCAGCGTTGCCCACCGGGGCCGAGAAGGCTACACCTTC. Translation: CSVAHRGREGYTF.

This CDR3 reads CASSLAGGLGYEQYF. CDR3 DNA sequence: TGTGCCAGCAGCTTAGCTGGGGGCCTGGGGTACGAGCAGTACTTC. The V call is TRBV7-2, the J call TRBJ2-7; D is perhaps TRBD1 (6 bases). The CDR3 runs to 15 residues. Germline V CDR1 and CDR2: SGHTA, FQGNSA. The germline V and J ends were trimmed by 0 bases and 4 bases, with 13 bases remaining between them. Supplemented by reference TRBV7-2 and TRBJ2-7, the full variable domain reads GAGVSQSPSNKVTEKGKDVELRCDPISGHTALYWYRQSLGQGLEFLIYFQGNSAPDKSGLPSDRFSAERTGGSVSTLTIQRTQQEDSAVYLCASSLAGGLGYEQYFGPGTRLTVT.

The chain has TRBV2 and TRBJ2-5, with D perhaps matching TRBD2 (5 bases). CDR3 length: 11 amino acids. Deletions cut 11 bases from V and 3 bases from J, with 10 bases between. In germline, CDR1 is SNHLY, CDR2 FYNNEI. CDR3 amino acids: CAGLLEETQYF. The CDR3 bases are TGTGCCGGACTCCTAGAAGAGACCCAGTACTTC.

Written as DNA, the CDR3 is TGTGCCAGCAGTGAAGGGACAGGATCCTACAATGAGCAGTTCTTC. Translated, it gives CASSEGTGSYNEQFF. V and J are TRBV6-1 and TRBJ2-1, with 7 bases lining up with TRBD1. J gave up 1 base and V 1 base, and 1 base lay outside the gene matches. The length of the CDR3 is 15 residues. Per the germline V gene, CDR1 is MNHNS and CDR2 is SASEGT.